This TCR beta chain was sequenced during a study of regulatory T cells in long-lasting Graves disease (dated by TCRdb to the early 2020s). Concerning the study at large: Newly diagnosed Graves' disease patients had taken antithyroid drugs for less than 3 months. Patients with persistent Graves' disease were compared with patients with newly diagnosed Graves' disease using TCR sequencing and RNA sequencing of peripheral blood. The study was registered as a clinical trial and conducted in China. A total of around 33 samples were covered by TCR sequencing, comprising around 13 persistent and roughly 20 newly diagnosed Graves' disease patients. Broader findings and caveats from the paper: Sequencing and analysis were restricted to the TCR beta chain. Peripheral blood alone was examined, since thyroid tissue, which constituted the primary lesion, could not be accessed. Persistent Graves' disease patients showed lower TCR Shannon entropy and fewer highly expanded clones than newly diagnosed patients, suggesting clonal expansion. Persistent patients shared more public clonotypes among themselves (roughly 2,700) than newly diagnosed patients did (nearly 1,000). TRBV28, TRBJ1-2 and TRBJ2-5 were preferentially used in persistent disease, while TRBV20-1 and TRBJ2-1 were favored in newly diagnosed disease. The authors noted that the small sample size was a limitation that may lower accuracy.

The germline V and J ends show losses of 1 base and 1 base respectively, and no gene match explains 8 bases of the junction. Taken from cysteine to phenylalanine, the CDR3 has 18 residues. Here the CDR3 DNA is all that survives: 54 bases in frame from base 1. In the germline V gene, CDR1 corresponds to SGHVT and CDR2 to SQSDAQ. Library construction relied on multiplex PCR. Sequenced on an Illumina HiSeq 4000. iRepertoire HTBI primers and Arm-PCR amplification of CDR3 regions were used to construct TCR beta libraries. Before sequencing, the PCR products underwent gel purification. As for how the authors treated the data: Gene usage analysis of CDR3 amino acid clonotypes relied on the roughly 67 TRBV and 13 to 15 TRBJ segments identified across samples. Filtered high-quality paired reads were merged into contigs using COPE and FqMerger. Contigs were aligned with BLAST to IMGT TRBV, TRBD and TRBJ reference genes, and CDR3 was defined per IMGT. Highly expanded clones were defined as clonotypes with a frequency above 0.1%. Repertoire diversity was measured by Shannon entropy, and V-J evenness by the Gini coefficient. Public clonotypes were defined as clonotypes shared by more than one individual. TCRdb reanalyzed the raw reads on its own, using fastp at Q25 for trimming and MiXCR for clone calling, and kept in-frame beta chains. Rows are combined by CDR3 protein, so each entry shows the most common genes and DNA. The V and J calls come from TCRdb's annotation, not from the publication. This sample gives 530,000 or so distinct CDR3 sequences in total; about 16% of them show up just once. The top ten constitute 12% of the sample.

In this sample, this clonotype turned up many times. Its cognate antigen has yet to be identified. Within one base of it there is no much larger clone, and no base qualities were kept. Per the publication, the time point label means: newly diagnosed GD, antithyroid drugs for less than 3 months. For both TCR sequencing and RNA sequencing, RNA was extracted from PBMCs in TRIzol. The diagnosis of Graves' disease was made according to American Thyroid Association guidelines. Recruitment of patients was carried out at an endocrinology department in Xi'an, China. Each patient gave about 9.1 milliliters of peripheral blood, collected in an EDTA anticoagulant tube. Ficoll Paque Plus density gradient separation was used to isolate PBMCs, and no further T cell sorting was done. An Agilent 2100 Bioanalyzer and agarose gel were used to assess RNA quality, and a NanoDrop 2000 was used to measure RNA concentration.

The same sample was also studied in work on T cells in Graves' hyperthyroidism and ophthalmopathy. The second study's authors report: Graves' hyperthyroidism was defined as stable when no progression to ophthalmopathy occurred over 18 months of follow-up. Hyperthyroidism patients were newly diagnosed, had a disease duration of under 2 months, and were aged 18 to 65 years. Patients with uncontrolled infections, other autoimmune diseases, pregnancy or lactation were excluded. Diagnoses were established on the basis of clinical symptoms, serum thyroxine and TRAb, thyroid ultrasound, and orbital computed tomography. The TCR CDR3 was subjected to a first round of RT-PCR using the HTBI primer set and the Qiagen OneStep RT-PCR kit. Most expanded thyroid clonotypes (frequency above 0.001) were also found in blood, which suggests that blood repertoires may mirror thyroid immune responses. A model built on a 13 V-J signature distinguished ophthalmopathy from stable hyperthyroidism, reaching around 88% sensitivity and around 82% specificity in cross-validation and 80%/75% in testing. In validation, progression to ophthalmopathy was predicted by the model with 65% to 71% sensitivity and just over 72% specificity, a median of approximately 6.5 months before onset. TCR V-J signatures able to tell the groups apart were searched for in a discovery cohort of 100 patients, of whom under 45 had Graves' ophthalmopathy and 57 had stable Graves' hyperthyroidism. An independent validation cohort of around 19 hyperthyroidism patients and more than 15 patients who later progressed to ophthalmopathy tested prospective prediction of ophthalmopathy. For training and testing, the 80 to 100 patients in the discovery cohort were randomly divided in a 7:3 ratio. The study also compared thyroid tissue and blood T-cell repertoires from five or six Graves' hyperthyroidism patients. Following sampling, methimazole starting at 30 mg daily was given to hyperthyroidism patients, and high-dose intravenous methylprednisolone was given to ophthalmopathy patients. The libraries were constructed in a second round of multiplex PCR and then size-selected and purified. Paired-end sequencing of the libraries was performed with 100 bp reads on an Illumina HiSeq2000. SOAPnuke was used to process the raw data, removing reads that contained adapters or uncalled bases, had a mean Phred below 15, or lacked an exact match to the constant primer or identifier. COPE v1.2.5 was used to merge the high-quality paired reads, and each unique nucleotide sequence was defined as a clonotype. Clonotypes were aligned to IMGT TRBV, TRBD and TRBJ reference segments using MiTCR v1.1. Only V-J combinations with frequency above 0.0001, covering 99% to 99.2% of repertoires, were analysed. A TCS score was defined as the ratio between F50 (clonal expansion) and ExV (chaos), using BLOSUM62-based TCRdist between CDR3 peptides within each V-J. Welch's t-statistics and random forest reduced roughly 500 V-J features to under 15, which were used in a naive Bayes classifier (R e1071). Sample size was not statistically predetermined, and investigators were not blinded to group allocation. The paper describes TCR Vbeta CDR3 sequencing of some 130 peripheral blood samples, made up of 43 ophthalmopathy patients, approximately 73 hyperthyroidism patients and 17 progressor patients.

The TCR was taken from a man aged 18 to 30 with Graves disease. Donor details come from another sample of the same person, matched by shared clones. The chain joins TRBV7-4 to TRBJ2-2, with 8 middle bases fitting TRBD1. This material consisted of peripheral blood mononuclear cells (PBMCs), taken at new diagnosis, from a patient treated with antithyroid drugs. In nucleotide form, the sequence is TGTGCCAGCAGCTTAGTCTCTCGGACAGGGTTGAACACCGGGGAGCTGTTTTTT. Its product reads: CASSLVSRTGLNTGELFF.